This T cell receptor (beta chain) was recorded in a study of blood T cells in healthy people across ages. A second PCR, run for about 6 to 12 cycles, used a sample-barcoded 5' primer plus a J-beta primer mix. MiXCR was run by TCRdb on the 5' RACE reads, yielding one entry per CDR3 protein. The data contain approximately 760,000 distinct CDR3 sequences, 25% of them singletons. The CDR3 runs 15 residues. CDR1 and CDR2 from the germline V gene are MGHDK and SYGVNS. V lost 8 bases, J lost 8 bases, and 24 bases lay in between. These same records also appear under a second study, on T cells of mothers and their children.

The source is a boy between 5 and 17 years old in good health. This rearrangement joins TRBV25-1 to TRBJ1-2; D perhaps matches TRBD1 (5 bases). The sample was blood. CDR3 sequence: CASLPPSVGGGGYTF. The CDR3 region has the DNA TGTGCCAGCCTCCCTCCCTCGGTGGGGGGAGGGGGCTACACCTTC.